These 8 T cell receptor beta chains originate from one sample sequenced in a study of cytomegalovirus exposure and HLA in healthy donors. The PCR employed 60 Vbeta primers together with 13 Jbeta primers. Clones were read by immunoSEQ multiplex PCR, and TCRdb kept only the in-frame ones, dropping some. The repertoire includes about 170,000 clones, around 80% of them detected once, and 1.2% sits in the top ten. Input material: PBMCs. The receptors originated from a boy aged 2-9 years in good health and CMV-seronegative.

V and J are TRBV6-6 and TRBJ2-4, with 10 positions matching TRBD1. V was clipped by 4 bases and J by 4 bases; unmatched bases: 1. This CDR3 is 14 amino acids long. Germline CDR1 and CDR2: MNHNY and SVGAGI (reference sequence). DNA of the CDR3: TGTGCCAGCAGTTTGGGACAGGGGAAAAACATTCAGTACTTC. It yields the protein CASSLGQGKNIQYF.

The rearrangement links TRBV7-8 to TRBJ2-5; TRBD1 matches 10 bases. The V gene's germline CDR1 is SGHVS and CDR2 FQNEAQ. The trim removed 1 base at V and 5 bases at J, leaving 7 bases unmatched. The CDR3 runs to 16 residues. CDR3 loop: CASSLGGQGSVETQYF. The CDR3 DNA follows: TGTGCCAGCAGCTTAGGGGGACAGGGGAGCGTTGAGACCCAGTACTTC.

The chain links TRBV6-5 to TRBJ1-2; D unresolved. V dropped 6 bases and J dropped 0 bases, with 11 bases sitting between them. CDR1 is MNHEY and CDR2 is SVGAGI in the germline V gene. The CDR3 has 14 residues. The CDR3 bases are TGTGCCAGCAGAGCCGATGGAGCTAACTATGGCTACACCTTC. This gives the protein CASRADGANYGYTF.

This chain uses TRBV7-2 with TRBJ2-2; 10 nucleotides line up with TRBD2. The CDR3 contains 15 residues. V shed 1 base and J 4 bases; nucleotides not matched to a gene: 0. Germline CDR1 is SGHTA and CDR2 is FQGNSA. CDR3 loop: CASSLGLAGTGELFF. CDR3 DNA sequence: TGTGCCAGCAGCTTAGGACTAGCGGGCACCGGGGAGCTGTTTTTT.

The genes are TRBV6-1 and TRBJ1-2; 7 positions agree with TRBD1. After removal of 6 bases from V and 4 bases from J, the junction contained 5 bases not matched to a gene. Germline CDR1 is MNHNS and CDR2 is SASEGT. The CDR3 spans 13 residues. The CDR3 DNA sequence: TGTGCCAGCAGCCGGGACAGTGTCTATGGCTACACCTTC. It encodes CASSRDSVYGYTF.

Comments on this clone: The conserved closing phenylalanine or tryptophan is absent in this CDR3, likely reflecting a read error. Because the CDR3's place on the DNA is in doubt, the DNA is left out and the CDR3 is given as listed by TCRdb. The chain joins TRBV18 to TRBJ1-2; the table's D call, TRBD1, was not checked against the DNA. The CDR3 numbers 12 amino acids, ends counted. The germline V gene encodes CDR1 KGHSH and CDR2 LQKENI. The CDR3 here is CASSPGRGIELL.

The chain combines TRBV4-1 with TRBJ1-4; D may be TRBD1 (6 bases). The ends were cut back, 6 bases at V and 6 bases at J, with 17 bases in the middle. Germline CDR1 and CDR2: MGHRA and YSYEKL. This CDR3 has 15 amino acids. The CDR3 DNA is TGCGCCAGCAGGAAGGGATCAGGGGAATATGAAAAACTGTTTTTT. Its protein is CASRKGSGEYEKLFF.

The chain recombines TRBV6-5 with TRBJ1-2; 8 nucleotides align to TRBD1. The CDR3 covers 14 residues. The germline V gene has CDR1 MNHEY and CDR2 SVGAGI. V shed 6 bases, J shed 6 bases, and the junction held 9 bases outside the gene matches. CDR3 region: CASSIGQGGHGYTF. The CDR3 DNA reads TGTGCCAGCAGCATAGGACAGGGCGGACATGGCTACACCTTC.